The 11 T cell receptor beta chains below were found in one sample sequenced in a study of tissue T cells after allogeneic stem cell transplantation. The assay was immunoSEQ multiplex PCR, and TCRdb's table has in-frame clones only and misses some. The table shows more than 45,000 clones, with about 73% occurring only once. Sequencing was performed on sorted cells pooled from one or two spleens. All receptors derive from a pool of C57BL/6 mice in good health.

This clone has only one observation. Gene names and germline match the mouse. The CDR3 goes on 1 residue after the read ends, and that part is filled in from the germline J gene. The rearrangement uses TRBV2 and TRBJ2-5, with TRBD1 identical over 9 bases. The ends lost 2 bases at V and 2 bases at J; junction bases unmatched: 2. This CDR3 is 15 amino acids long. Germline lookup yields CDR1 LGHNA and CDR2 YSYQKL. CDR3 residues: CASSQWGQGQDTQYF. CDR3 DNA, as far as it was read: TGTGCCAGCAGCCAATGGGGACAGGGCCAAGACACCCAGTAC.

There are a few counts of this clone. The listed genes are named as in mouse. The read terminates 1 residue before the CDR3 end, so the remaining end is supplied by the germline J gene. The genes are TRBV16 and TRBJ1-4; 11 nucleotides agree with TRBD1. This CDR3 is built from 15 residues. V dropped 5 bases and J dropped 3; count of bases not matched to a gene: 2. Germline V gene sequence: CDR1 SGHSA, CDR2 FRNQAP. CDR3 bases read: TGTGCAAGCAGCGTGGGACAGGGGGCCAACGAAAGATTATTT. Translated, it gives CASSVGQGANERLF. In full, the CDR3 reads CASSVGQGANERLFF.

This clone showed up just a few times. Gene names and germline match the mouse. The read is 1 residue too short to cover the CDR3 end, so that end is filled in from the germline J gene. This chain connects TRBV4 to TRBJ2-1; TRBD2 might be the D (6 bases). V was shortened by 4 bases and J by 4 bases, with 8 bases between the two germline ends. This CDR3 has 13 residues. Germline loops: CDR1 LGHDT, CDR2 YNNKQL (reference sequence). The sequenced part of the CDR3 DNA is TGTGCCAGCAGCTTCGGGACTTATGCTGAGCAGTTC. Protein sequence: CASSFGTYAEQF. From start to end, the CDR3 is CASSFGTYAEQFF.

As to this clone: All gene names here are mouse names. The missing CDR3 end, 1 residue past where the read stops, is filled in from the germline J gene. The V and J genes are TRBV1 and TRBJ2-4; D is possibly TRBD1 (5 bases). V shed 4 bases and J shed 4 bases, with 6 bases lying between them. CDR3 size: 12 residues. The germline gives CDR1 NSQYPW, CDR2 LRSPGD (reference sequence). The CDR3 protein is CTCSVQENTLYF. The sequenced part of the CDR3 DNA is TGCACCTGCAGTGTACAGGAAAACACCTTGTAC.

In the case of this clone: The genes are named according to mouse. Read data end 1 residue before the CDR3 end; the end is taken from the germline J gene. The chain joins TRBV3 to TRBJ1-2; the D gene is possibly TRBD1 (6 bases). Trimming took off 2 bases at V and 3 bases at J, with 10 bases between the two ends. Germline assignment: CDR1 SNHLY and CDR2 FYNGKV (reference sequence). The CDR3 runs 14 residues. CDR3 sequence reads: CASSLRGGDSDYTF. Incomplete CDR3 DNA: TGTGCCAGCAGCTTAAGGGGGGGGGACTCCGACTACACC.

As concerns this clone: The gene names here belong to mouse. The CDR3 goes on 1 residue after the read ends, and that part is filled in from the germline J gene. The chain uses TRBV13-2 and TRBJ2-5; tentatively, D is TRBD1 (6 bases). V lost 0 bases and J lost 0, with 8 bases in between. Germline-derived CDR1 and CDR2 are NNHNN and SYGAGS (reference sequence). This CDR3 comprises 15 residues. CDR3 bases read: TGTGCCAGCGGTGATGAGGGGGTTAACCAAGACACCCAGTAC. It translates to CASGDEGVNQDTQY. The whole CDR3 sequence reads CASGDEGVNQDTQYF.

Concerning this clone itself: The gene symbols are mouse symbols. The CDR3 end lies 1 residue beyond the end of the read and is filled in from the germline J gene. The V call is TRBV13-1, the J call TRBJ2-3; D gene uncertain. In germline, CDR1 is NSHNY, CDR2 SYGAGN. The ends were cut back, 5 bases at V and 0 bases at J, with 4 bases in the middle. The CDR3 runs 12 residues. The CDR3 loop reads CASSSSAETLYF. CDR3 bases read: TGTGCCAGCAGCTCTAGTGCAGAAACGCTGTAT.

This clone was recorded a few times. Genes and germline come from the mouse. The read terminates 1 residue ahead of where the CDR3 ends, so the germline J gene completes it. This chain links TRBV24 with TRBJ1-4; 7 nucleotides line up with TRBD1. Trimming cost V 1 base and J 7 bases; bases outside gene matches: 6. Germline CDR1 KGHTA, CDR2 FRNEEI. The CDR3 is made up of 15 amino acids. The CDR3 reads CASSLSQGEGERLFF. The CDR3 bases that were read are TGTGCCAGCAGTCTGTCCCAGGGGGAGGGCGAAAGATTATTT.

About this clone: All gene names here are mouse names. The read comes to an end 1 residue before the CDR3 does, leaving the germline J gene to fill in the end. The V gene is TRBV19, the J gene TRBJ1-3; D remains unclear. Trimming took off 0 bases at V and 0 bases at J, with 4 bases between the two ends. Germline CDR1 is FNHDT and CDR2 is SITEND (reference sequence). The CDR3 consists of 14 residues. CDR3 DNA, as far as it was read: TGTGCCAGCAGTATAGGGGGTTCTGGAAATACGCTCTAT. Its protein product is CASSIGGSGNTLY. Given in full, the CDR3 is CASSIGGSGNTLYF.

A note on this clone: Gene names denote mouse genes. The read is 1 residue too short to cover the CDR3 end, so that end is filled in from the germline J gene. This chain links TRBV4 with TRBJ2-5; 11 nucleotides align to TRBD2. This CDR3 is 13 amino acids long. Germline loops: CDR1 LGHDT, CDR2 YNNKQL (reference sequence). V shed 4 bases, J shed 8 bases, and the junction held 2 bases outside the gene matches. CDR3 bases read: TGTGCCAGCAGCTCGGGACTGGGGGTCACCCAGTAC. Translating it yields CASSSGLGVTQY. The full CDR3 protein reads CASSSGLGVTQYF.

Comment on this clone: The gene names given are mouse names. The read terminates 1 residue before the CDR3 end, so the remaining end is supplied by the germline J gene. The chain recombines TRBV19 with TRBJ2-1; 10 bases line up with TRBD1. J lost 7 bases, V lost 5 bases, and 3 bases had no gene match. The germline CDR1 and CDR2 sequences are FNHDT and SITEND (reference sequence). The CDR3 is 13 residues long. CDR3 bases read: TGTGCCAGCAGGGGGACAGGGGAAGCTGAGCAGTTC. Protein sequence: CASRGTGEAEQF. The entire CDR3 is CASRGTGEAEQFF.